The T cell receptor beta chain under discussion was sequenced for a study of blood T cell repertoires in COVID-19. Study information: Acute-phase and convalescent COVID-19 samples originated in the United States, Italy and Spain. T cells, B-cell-depleted T cells, or PBMCs provided the cDNA or gDNA that served as material.

Study processing details: Amplification with reference gene primers provided the estimates of nucleated cell counts. The table came from immunoSEQ multiplex PCR; TCRdb's copy has only in-frame clones and leaves some out. V, J and clone size are taken as reported in that table, and D and trimming were inferred from the DNA itself. The table includes roughly 200,000 clones, around four fifths detected once. V lost 1 base and J 4 bases, leaving 7 bases between the germline ends. This CDR3 has 13 residues. CDR1 is MNHEY, CDR2 SVGAGI, per germline. The J gene is TRBJ1-1, the V gene TRBV6-5; D ambiguous. The sequence was obtained from a man between 40 and 49 years old with acute or convalescent COVID-19. The sequencing sample was made of peripheral blood. The CDR3 reads CASSYLPGTEAFF. In DNA form, the CDR3 reads TGTGCCAGCAGTTACTTGCCGGGCACTGAAGCTTTCTTT.